Described below is a single T cell receptor (delta chain) sequence and its context. The target of this receptor is not known. Per-base qualities were not stored, and no clone one base away is much larger. The method was PCR. Sequencing used an Illumina MiSeq. On the study's bioinformatics: Clonotypes represented by only a single read were excluded when reporting TRDV repertoire clonotype frequencies. Identical DNA sequences were merged into single rows after TCRdb reprocessed the public reads with CATT. TCRdb's processing, not the study's, gives the V and J calls here. The sample data list some 970 delta-chain clones, and about 59% of these were observed just once. The ten largest clones capture over 15% of the sample. This record belongs to a study of TRDV2 sequences in healthy donors (dated by TCRdb to between 2020 and 2021). Background on the whole study: Around 20 single-cell-derived gamma9delta2 T cell clones spanning the full range of antitumor activity were TCR-sequenced and traced within the bulk repertoire. What the work shows at the level of the full study, not this receptor alone: The TCRdelta clonotypes of several highly reactive clones appeared rare, since those clonotypes could not be detected in the bulk sequencing data from the donors of those clones. The observed TCRdelta repertoires were found to be highly focused, yet no correlation was observed between clonotype frequency and the antitumor functional potential of the respective clone.

Bulk sequencing of complete TCR delta chain (Vdelta2) repertoires was performed to track the frequency of functionally characterized gamma9delta2 T cell clones. The Dutch blood bank supplied purchased peripheral blood from anonymous healthy donors. The gamma9delta2 T cells examined in the study came from the peripheral blood of healthy donors. Taken from cysteine to phenylalanine, the CDR3 has 17 residues. Only the CDR3 part of the read is kept: 51 bases, read in frame from the first base. The germline V gene sets CDR1 to GEAIGNYY and CDR2 to EKD. The germline V and J ends show losses of 1 base and 0 bases respectively, and no gene match explains 6 bases of the junction.

The chain was built from TRDV2 and TRDJ1, and 11 junctional nucleotides match TRDD3. Specimen: Vd2+ gamma-delta T cells from blood. What this sample's cell subset or site label stands for: TCR Vdelta2-expressing (gamma9delta2) T cells. The sequence was obtained from a human donor in good health. The CDR3 has the sequence CACDTLTGGYNTDKLIF. DNA sequence: TGTGCCTGTGACACTCTTACTGGGGGATATAACACCGATAAACTCATCTTT.